This T cell receptor (beta chain) is from a study of cytotoxic CD8 clonotypes in ibrutinib-treated CLL. Overall study findings and caveats: Public clonotypes were rare and shrank or held steady on treatment. Clonality increased at ibrutinib response and stayed stable in sustained remission. At progression, however, it fell back toward baseline. The study sampled sustained-remission and progressing patients at different times. Exceeding age-matched healthy donors, baseline clonality also tracked the counts of circulating CD8+ T cells.

This table comes from immunoSEQ multiplex PCR, and its TCRdb copy is limited to in-frame clones, with some not included. There are some 27,000 clones in the sample; around 60% occur only once, and 5.1% lies in the top ten. The table lists this clone with a few counts. Its specificity is not known. Because the CDR3's place on the DNA is in doubt, the DNA is left out and the CDR3 is given as listed by TCRdb. The TCR comes from a human donor with chronic lymphocytic leukemia. Source: PBMCs, taken before ibrutinib treatment.

The CDR3 here is CASSKVGSGSSYEQYF. The chain uses TRBV21-1 and TRBJ2-7; the DNA was not used to check the table's D call, TRBD2. TRBV21-1 is an annotated pseudogene. The CDR3 is 16 residues long, counting both termini.